The subject of this entry is one T cell receptor (beta chain). The target antigen is unknown. This sample is part of a study of post-analysis software for immune sequencing data. Study information: The disease courses spanned relapsing-remitting, secondary progressive and progressive-relapsing forms of multiple sclerosis. Broader study findings: Controls showed significantly higher normalized Chao1 diversity than did multiple sclerosis patients. Four to six TRBV segments were more frequent in patients than controls; TRBV5-6, TRBV5-1 and TRBV20-1 belonged to this group. Samples made in the same batch grouped tightly together by F measure.

Germline CDR1 reads MGHDK; CDR2 reads SYGVNS. There are 16 residues in the CDR3. The V gene end was trimmed by 1 base and the J gene end by 2 bases; junction bases not matched to a gene: 3. Unique molecular identifiers featured in each of the TCR beta cDNA libraries. Input populations of about 0.9 to 10 million T cells gave rise to around 480,000 cDNA molecules. TCRdb re-derived calls from the PCR reads in MiXCR, one entry per CDR3 protein. The table lists hundreds of thousands of distinct CDR3 sequences, roughly 45% of them singletons. The origin of this receptor is a girl between 10 and 17 years old with multiple sclerosis. The J gene is TRBJ1-2, the V gene TRBV25-1; TRBD1 agrees at 11 bases. The specimen was blood. The CDR3 sequence: CASSELGTGGNYGYTF. CDR3 sequence (DNA): TGTGCCAGCAGTGAATTAGGGACAGGGGGAAACTATGGCTACACCTTC.